These T cell receptor beta chains were read from a single sample in a study of blood T cell repertoires in COVID-19. The protocol was immunoSEQ multiplex PCR, while the TCRdb copy is restricted to in-frame clones and leaves out a portion. The sample comprises fewer than 350,000 clones, over 75% of which are singletons, and approximately 7.5% rests with the top ten. The sequenced sample consisted of peripheral blood. The receptor source for this set is a woman aged 25 to 39 with COVID-19, enrolled during active disease. The CDR3 runs from the conserved cysteine through the conserved F or W.

j_call v_call cdr3_aa
TRBJ2-2 TRBV27 CASSVGPNTGELFF
TRBJ1-5 TRBV4-2 CASSQEGTYYQPQHF
TRBJ1-1 TRBV6-5 CASRAWAGPNTEAFF
TRBJ2-5 TRBV29-1 CSVEGWAAQETQYF
TRBJ1-2 TRBV6-5 CASSPLTGSYGYTF
TRBJ2-3 TRBV19 CASSMRGGSYTDTQYF
TRBJ2-1 TRBV10-1 CASSVEWDSYNEQFF
TRBJ2-1 TRBV6-6 CASSLAGSSYNEQFF
TRBJ2-3 TRBV11-1 CASSYQRTGQTDTQYF
TRBJ1-1 TRBV6-4 CASRWPRGDTEAFF